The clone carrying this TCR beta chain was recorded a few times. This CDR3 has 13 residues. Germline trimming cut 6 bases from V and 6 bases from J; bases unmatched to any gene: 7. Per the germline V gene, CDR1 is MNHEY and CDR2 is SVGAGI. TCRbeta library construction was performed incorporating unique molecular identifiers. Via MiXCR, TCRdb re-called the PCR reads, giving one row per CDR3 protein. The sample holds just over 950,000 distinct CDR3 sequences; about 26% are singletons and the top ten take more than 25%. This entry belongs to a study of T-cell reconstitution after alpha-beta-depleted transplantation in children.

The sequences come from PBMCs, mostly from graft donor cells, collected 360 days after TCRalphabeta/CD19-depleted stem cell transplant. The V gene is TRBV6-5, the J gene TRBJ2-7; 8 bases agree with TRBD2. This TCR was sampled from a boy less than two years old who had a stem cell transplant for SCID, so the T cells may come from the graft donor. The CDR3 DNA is TGTGCCAGCAGCCTCGGGGGGGCATTCGAGCAGTACTTC. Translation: CASSLGGAFEQYF.